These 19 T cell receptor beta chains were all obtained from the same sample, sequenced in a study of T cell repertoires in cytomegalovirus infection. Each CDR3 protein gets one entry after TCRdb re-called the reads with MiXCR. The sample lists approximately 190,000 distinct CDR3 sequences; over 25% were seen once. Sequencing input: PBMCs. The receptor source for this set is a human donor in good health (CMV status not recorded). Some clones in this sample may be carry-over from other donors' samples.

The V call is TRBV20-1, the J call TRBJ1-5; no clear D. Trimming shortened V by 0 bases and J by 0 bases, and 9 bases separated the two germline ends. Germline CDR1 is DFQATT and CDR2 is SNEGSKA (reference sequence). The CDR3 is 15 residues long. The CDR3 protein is CSARDGPDSNQPQHF. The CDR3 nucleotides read TGCAGTGCTAGAGATGGGCCGGATAGCAATCAGCCCCAGCATTTT.

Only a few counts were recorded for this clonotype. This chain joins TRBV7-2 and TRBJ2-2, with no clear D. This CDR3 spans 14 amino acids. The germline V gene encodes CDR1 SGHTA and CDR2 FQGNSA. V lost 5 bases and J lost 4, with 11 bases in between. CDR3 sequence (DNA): TGTGCCAGCAGCGGCCGTAGGACCACCGGGGAGCTGTTTTTT. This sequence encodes CASSGRRTTGELFF.

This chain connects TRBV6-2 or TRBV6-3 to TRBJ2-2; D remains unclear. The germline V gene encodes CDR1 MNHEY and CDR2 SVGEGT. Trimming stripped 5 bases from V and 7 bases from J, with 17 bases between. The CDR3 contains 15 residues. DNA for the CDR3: TGTGCCAGCAGTCTCCTCACGTTCCGGGTCGGGGAGCTGTTTTTT. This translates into CASSLLTFRVGELFF.

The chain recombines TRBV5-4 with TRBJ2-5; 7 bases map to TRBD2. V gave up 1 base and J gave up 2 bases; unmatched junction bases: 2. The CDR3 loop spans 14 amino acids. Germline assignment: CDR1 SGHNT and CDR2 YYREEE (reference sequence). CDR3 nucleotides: TGTGCCAGCAGCTTGAAGCGGGGACAAGAGACCCAGTACTTC. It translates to CASSLKRGQETQYF. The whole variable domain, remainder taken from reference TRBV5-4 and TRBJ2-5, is ETGVTQSPTHLIKTRGQQVTLRCSSQSGHNTVSWYQQALGQGPQFIFQYYREEENGRGNFPPRFSGLQFPNYSSELNVNALELDDSALYLCASSLKRGQETQYFGPGTRLLVL.

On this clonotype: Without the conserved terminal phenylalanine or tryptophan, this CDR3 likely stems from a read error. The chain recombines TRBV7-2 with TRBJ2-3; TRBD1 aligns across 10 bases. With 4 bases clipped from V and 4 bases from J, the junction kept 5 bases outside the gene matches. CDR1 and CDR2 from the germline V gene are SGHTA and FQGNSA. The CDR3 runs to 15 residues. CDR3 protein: CASSYRTGGSDTQYL. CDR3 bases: TGTGCCAGCAGCTATCGGACAGGGGGGTCAGATACGCAGTATCTT.

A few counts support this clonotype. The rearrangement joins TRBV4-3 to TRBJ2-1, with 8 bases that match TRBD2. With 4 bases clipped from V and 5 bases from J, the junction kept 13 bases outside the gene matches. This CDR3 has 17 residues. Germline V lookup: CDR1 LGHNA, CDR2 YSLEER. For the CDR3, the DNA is TGCGCCAGCAGCCCGGCAGACGGCGGGGGGCCGGACAATGAGCAGTTCTTC. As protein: CASSPADGGGPDNEQFF.

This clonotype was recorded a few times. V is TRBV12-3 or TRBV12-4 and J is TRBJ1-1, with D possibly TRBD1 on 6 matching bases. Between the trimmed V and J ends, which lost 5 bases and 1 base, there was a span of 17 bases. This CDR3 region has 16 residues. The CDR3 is CASSPENRVRNTEAFF. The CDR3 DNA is TGTGCCAGCAGTCCCGAGAACAGGGTGAGGAACACTGAAGCTTTCTTT.

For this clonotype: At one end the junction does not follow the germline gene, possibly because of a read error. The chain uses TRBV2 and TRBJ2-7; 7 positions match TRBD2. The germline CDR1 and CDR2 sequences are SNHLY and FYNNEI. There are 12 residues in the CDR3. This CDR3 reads CASRARLAPTHF. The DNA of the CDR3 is TGTGCCAGCAGAGCCCGACTAGCACCTACACACTTC.

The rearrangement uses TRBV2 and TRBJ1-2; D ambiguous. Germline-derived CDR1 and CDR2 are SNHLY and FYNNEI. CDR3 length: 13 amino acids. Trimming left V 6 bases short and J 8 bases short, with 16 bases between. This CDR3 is CASRDWGVSGYTF. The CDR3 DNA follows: TGTGCCAGCAGAGACTGGGGTGTTTCGGGCTACACCTTC.

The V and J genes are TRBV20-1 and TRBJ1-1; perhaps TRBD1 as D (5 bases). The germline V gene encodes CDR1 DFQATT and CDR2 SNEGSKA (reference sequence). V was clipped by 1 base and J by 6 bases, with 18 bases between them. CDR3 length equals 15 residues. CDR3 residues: CSARVPGHIQPEAFF. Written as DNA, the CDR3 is TGCAGTGCTAGAGTCCCCGGACATATTCAGCCTGAAGCTTTCTTT.

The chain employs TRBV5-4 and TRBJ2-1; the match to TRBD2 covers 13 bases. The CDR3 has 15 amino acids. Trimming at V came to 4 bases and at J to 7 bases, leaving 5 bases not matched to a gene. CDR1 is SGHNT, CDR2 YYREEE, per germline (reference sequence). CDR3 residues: CASSKGLAGANEQFF. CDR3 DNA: TGTGCCAGCAGCAAAGGACTAGCGGGGGCGAATGAGCAGTTCTTC.

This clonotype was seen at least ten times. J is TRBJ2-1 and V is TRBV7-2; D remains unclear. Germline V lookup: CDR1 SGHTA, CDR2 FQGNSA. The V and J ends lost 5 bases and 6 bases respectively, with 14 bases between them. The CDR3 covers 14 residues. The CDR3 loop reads CASSETHSSNEQFF. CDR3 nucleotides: TGTGCCAGCAGCGAGACCCACTCGTCCAATGAGCAGTTCTTC.

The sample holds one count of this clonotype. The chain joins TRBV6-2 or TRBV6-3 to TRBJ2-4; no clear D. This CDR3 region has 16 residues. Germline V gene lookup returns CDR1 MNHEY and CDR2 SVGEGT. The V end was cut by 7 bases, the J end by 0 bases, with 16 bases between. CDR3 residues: CASTPTTSIAKNIQYF. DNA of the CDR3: TGTGCCAGCACCCCGACAACAAGTATAGCCAAAAACATTCAGTACTTC.

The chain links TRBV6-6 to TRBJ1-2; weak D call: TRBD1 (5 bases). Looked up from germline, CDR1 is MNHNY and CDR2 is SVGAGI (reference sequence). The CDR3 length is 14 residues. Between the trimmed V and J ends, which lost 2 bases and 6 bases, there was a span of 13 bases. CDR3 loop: CASSYSRDFDGYTF. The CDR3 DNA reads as TGTGCCAGCAGTTACAGCAGGGATTTCGATGGCTACACCTTC.

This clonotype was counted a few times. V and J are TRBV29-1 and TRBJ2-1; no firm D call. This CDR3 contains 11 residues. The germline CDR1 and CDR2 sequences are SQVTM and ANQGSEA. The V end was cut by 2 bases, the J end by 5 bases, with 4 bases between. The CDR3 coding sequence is TGCAGCGTTGAACCTGACAATGAGCAGTTCTTC. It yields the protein CSVEPDNEQFF.

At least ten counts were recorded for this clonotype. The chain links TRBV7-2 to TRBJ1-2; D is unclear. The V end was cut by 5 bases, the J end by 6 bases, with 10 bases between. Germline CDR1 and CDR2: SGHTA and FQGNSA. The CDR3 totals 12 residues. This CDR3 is CASSGVTDGYTF. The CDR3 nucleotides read TGTGCCAGCAGCGGGGTTACGGATGGCTACACCTTC. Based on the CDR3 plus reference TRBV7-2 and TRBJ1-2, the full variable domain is GAGVSQSPSNKVTEKGKDVELRCDPISGHTALYWYRQSLGQGLEFLIYFQGNSAPDKSGLPSDRFSAERTGGSVSTLTIQRTQQEDSAVYLCASSGVTDGYTFGSGTRLTVV.

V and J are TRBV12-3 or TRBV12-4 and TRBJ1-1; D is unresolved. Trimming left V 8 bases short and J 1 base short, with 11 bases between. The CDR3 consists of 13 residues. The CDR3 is CASGRNQNTEAFF. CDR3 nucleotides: TGTGCCAGCGGCCGGAACCAGAACACTGAAGCTTTCTTT.

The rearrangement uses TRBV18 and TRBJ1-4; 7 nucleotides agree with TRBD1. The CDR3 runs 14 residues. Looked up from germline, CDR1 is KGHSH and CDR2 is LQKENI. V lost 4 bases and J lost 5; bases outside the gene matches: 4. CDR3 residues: CASSRGGANEKLFF. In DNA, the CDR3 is TGTGCCAGCTCACGAGGGGGCGCGAATGAAAAACTGTTTTTT.

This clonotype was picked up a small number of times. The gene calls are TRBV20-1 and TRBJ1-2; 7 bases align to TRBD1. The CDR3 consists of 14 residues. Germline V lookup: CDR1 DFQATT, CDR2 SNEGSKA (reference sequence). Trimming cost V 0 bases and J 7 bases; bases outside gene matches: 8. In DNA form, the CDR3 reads TGCAGTGCTAGAGACATCGACAGGGCGTCTGGCTACACCTTC. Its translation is CSARDIDRASGYTF.